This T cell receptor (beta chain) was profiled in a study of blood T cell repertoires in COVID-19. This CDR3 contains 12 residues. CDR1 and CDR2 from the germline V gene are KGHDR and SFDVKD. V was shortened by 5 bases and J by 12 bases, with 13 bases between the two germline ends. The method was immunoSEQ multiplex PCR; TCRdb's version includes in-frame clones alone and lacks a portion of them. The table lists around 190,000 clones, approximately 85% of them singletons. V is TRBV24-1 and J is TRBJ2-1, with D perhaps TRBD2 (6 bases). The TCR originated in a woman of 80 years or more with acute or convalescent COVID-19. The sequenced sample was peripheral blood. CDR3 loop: CATSGGVGRQFF. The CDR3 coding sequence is TGTGCCACCAGTGGCGGGGTCGGGAGGCAGTTCTTC.